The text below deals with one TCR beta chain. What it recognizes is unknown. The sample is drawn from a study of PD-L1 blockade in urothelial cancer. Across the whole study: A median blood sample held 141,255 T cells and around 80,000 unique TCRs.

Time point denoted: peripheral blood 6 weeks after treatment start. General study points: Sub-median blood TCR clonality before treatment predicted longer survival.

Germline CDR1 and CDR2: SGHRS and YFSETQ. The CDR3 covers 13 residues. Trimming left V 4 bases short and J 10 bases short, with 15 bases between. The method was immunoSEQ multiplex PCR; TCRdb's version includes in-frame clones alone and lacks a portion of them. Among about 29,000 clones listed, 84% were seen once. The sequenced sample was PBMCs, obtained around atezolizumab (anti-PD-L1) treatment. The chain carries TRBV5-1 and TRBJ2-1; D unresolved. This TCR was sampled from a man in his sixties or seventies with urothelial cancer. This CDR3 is CASSPSEPNEQFF. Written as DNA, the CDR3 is TGCGCCAGCAGCCCCTCGGAGCCGAACGAGCAGTTCTTC.